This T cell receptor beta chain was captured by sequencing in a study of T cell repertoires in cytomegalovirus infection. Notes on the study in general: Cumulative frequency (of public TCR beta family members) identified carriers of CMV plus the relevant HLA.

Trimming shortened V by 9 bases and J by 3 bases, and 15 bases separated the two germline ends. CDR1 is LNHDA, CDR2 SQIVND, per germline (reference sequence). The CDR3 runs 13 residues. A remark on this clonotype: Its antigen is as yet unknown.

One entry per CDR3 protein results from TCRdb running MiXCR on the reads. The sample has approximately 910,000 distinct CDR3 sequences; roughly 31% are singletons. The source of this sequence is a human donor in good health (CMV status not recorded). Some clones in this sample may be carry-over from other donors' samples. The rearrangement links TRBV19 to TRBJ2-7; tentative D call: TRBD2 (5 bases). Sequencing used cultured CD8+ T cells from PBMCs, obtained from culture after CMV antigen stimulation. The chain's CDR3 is CASAHRDDYEQYF. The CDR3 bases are TGTGCCAGCGCACACCGGGATGACTACGAGCAGTACTTC.